This TCR beta chain was observed in a study of radiation and T cells in renal cell carcinoma. Findings of the study overall: Pretreatment tumor biopsies were lacking, so baseline clonotypes are unknown.

Sample time point: blood 2 weeks post-SBRT. The treatment: 15 Gy SBRT to primary tumor, nephrectomy 4 weeks later. Assay: immunoSEQ multiplex PCR; the TCRdb copy retains only in-frame clones and omits some. The profile covers 120,000 or so clones, with approximately 90% appearing a single time and approximately 6% taken by the ten largest. V lost 3 bases and J lost 5, with 10 bases in between. The CDR3 has 13 amino acids. Germline-derived CDR1 and CDR2 are MNHEY and SMNVEV (reference sequence). As regards this clone: Its antigen is currently unknown.

The gene calls are TRBV27 and TRBJ1-2, with D perhaps matching TRBD1 (6 bases). The source was blood, collected from a patient whose treatment included radiotherapy and nephrectomy. The receptor's source is a woman in her 70s with renal cell carcinoma. The CDR3 DNA reads TGTGCCAGCAGTTTCCAGGGGAGGTATGGCTACACCTTC. Amino acids: CASSFQGRYGYTF.